This T cell receptor (beta chain) was sequenced during a study of cytomegalovirus exposure and HLA in healthy donors (dated 2017 in TCRdb). Turning to the overall study: According to a later analysis, one platform produced both the roughly 130 validation repertoires and the 666 repertoires of the first cohort. To predict cytomegalovirus infection status, the study brought together high-throughput TCR immunosequencing, statistical association of individual TCRs with disease status, and machine learning. The study was designed to test whether signatures of past pathogen exposure could be identified by cataloging public T cell receptors. Besides the first cohort of under 700 subjects, a separate validation cohort made up of roughly 120 different subjects was used. Points the paper makes about the study in general: The authors suggested that the approach could potentially be extended to other disease states and immunological phenotypes. In a later analysis, TCRs clustered in the first cohort were found to also tend to co-occur in the 130 or so validation repertoires, with about 94% of cluster scores above 0. The validation cohort had no HLA typing available for a later analysis, so co-occurrence within that cohort was assessed over all 110 or so repertoires. In vitro tests confirmed that a few of the cytomegalovirus-associated TCR beta chains recognize cytomegalovirus antigens. The study gave a list of around 170 TCR beta chains associated with cytomegalovirus. The classifier was reported to diagnose cytomegalovirus status with high specificity and sensitivity in both the original cohort and the validation cohort. Across donors, most TCR sequences were observed very rarely, whereas some public TCRs were present in many individuals.

Remarks on this clone: The antigen it binds to is not known. No base quality information exists; no much larger clone differs at one position. The same CDR3 arises from other DNA sequences in this sample as well.

Unmatched junction bases come to 3, with V trimmed by 4 bases and J by 5 bases. The germline V gene (reference sequence) gives CDR1 as SGHNT and CDR2 as YYREEE. The CDR3 holds 14 amino acids from the cysteine to the phenylalanine. Of the read, only the CDR3 DNA is kept; its 42 bases are in frame from base 1. The donors were included in the validation cohort of over a hundred subjects, a group kept apart from the approximately 690-subject first cohort. To prepare the library, the immunoSEQ multiplex PCR assay was applied. As for the original processing: A statistical classification framework was developed to diagnose cytomegalovirus status using the catalog of TCR beta chain sequences. This immuneACCESS table, as held by TCRdb, lists in-frame sequences with V and J called but not all clones. Of the missing ones, under half trace to an unresolved V gene in checked studies; the others have no known cause. The D gene and trimming were derived from the DNA, and the V and J assignments and clone size from that table. The sample data list roughly 43,000 clones, and roughly 93% of these were observed just once. The ten most abundant clones make up more than 2% of the sample.

This sequence uses TRBV5-4 and TRBJ2-1; 10 of the junction bases match TRBD2. This clonotype was obtained from a woman between 18 and 29 years old in good health and CMV-seronegative. The sequencing sample was made of PBMCs. The CDR3 has the sequence CASSPGLADNEQFF. The DNA is TGTGCCAGCAGCCCTGGACTAGCGGACAATGAGCAGTTCTTC.